The 20 T cell receptor beta chains in this list originate from one sample, sequenced in a study of blood T cell repertoires in COVID-19. Data came from immunoSEQ multiplex PCR; TCRdb stores just in-frame clones and leaves some out. The table has under 200,000 clones, roughly 84% seen once. Sequencing was carried out using PBMCs or T cells enriched from blood (not recorded which). Receptors originate from a man aged 55 to 70 who had recovered from COVID-19.

This chain links TRBV19 with TRBJ1-5; TRBD1 might be the D (6 bases). Germline V gene lookup returns CDR1 LNHDA and CDR2 SQIVND (reference sequence). Between the trimmed V and J ends, which lost 0 bases and 2 bases, there was a span of 14 bases. The CDR3 loop spans 17 amino acids. The CDR3 nucleotides read TGTGCCAGTAGTATAGATCGGGGGGCGCAGGGCAATCAGCCCCAGCATTTT. Its protein is CASSIDRGAQGNQPQHF.

The CDR3 is CASSQPGSTEAFF. CDR3 coding DNA: TGTGCCAGCAGCCAGCCGGGGAGCACTGAAGCTTTCTTT. The chain carries TRBV9 and TRBJ1-1; no definite D call. Trimming cost V 4 bases and J 4 bases, with 11 bases left between them. The CDR3 has 13 amino acids. Germline V gene sequence: CDR1 SGDLS, CDR2 YYNGEE.

This clone has a single count. The chain carries TRBV28 and TRBJ2-3; D call uncertain. V was pared by 2 bases and J by 2 bases, with 5 bases between. CDR1 MDHEN and CDR2 SYDVKM come from the germline V gene. CDR3 length equals 13 residues. The CDR3 here is CASSLVSTDTQYF. The CDR3 region has the DNA TGTGCCAGCAGTTTAGTCTCCACAGATACGCAGTATTTT.

V gene TRBV7-3 combines with J gene TRBJ2-5, with 7 positions matching TRBD2. The germline CDR1 and CDR2 sequences are SGHTA and FQGTGA. The CDR3 consists of 14 residues. V dropped 0 bases and J dropped 5; count of bases not matched to a gene: 3. The CDR3 DNA is TGTGCCAGCAGCTTAACGGGGGGGACGGAGACCCAGTACTTC. Translated: CASSLTGGTETQYF.

This clone was detected once. The gene calls are TRBV6-5 and TRBJ2-3, with TRBD2 matching over 12 bases. The germline CDR1 and CDR2 sequences are MNHEY and SVGAGI. Trimming cost V 10 bases and J 4 bases; bases outside gene matches: 6. The CDR3 extends over 14 amino acids. The CDR3 DNA is TGTGCCACAAAGACTAGCGGGGGTTCAGATACGCAGTATTTT. This sequence encodes CATKTSGGSDTQYF.

The table lists this clone with a count of one. The chain is built from TRBV5-1 and TRBJ2-1; TRBD1 is a possible D gene (6 bases). Trimming left V 4 bases short and J 5 bases short, with 19 bases between. This CDR3 comprises 16 residues. Per germline, CDR1 SGHRS and CDR2 YFSETQ. The CDR3 protein is CASSATVGPGDNEQFF. The CDR3, as DNA: TGCGCCAGCAGCGCCACTGTGGGACCAGGGGACAATGAGCAGTTCTTC.

This chain uses TRBV11-1 with TRBJ2-3, with a tentative D call TRBD2 (6 bases). The CDR3 loop spans 15 amino acids. Trimming removed 5 bases from V and 0 bases from J, with 12 bases in between. The germline gives CDR1 SGHAT, CDR2 FQDESV (reference sequence). The CDR3 coding sequence is TGTGCCAGCAGCATACTAGCCCCTAGCACAGATACGCAGTATTTT. Translating gives CASSILAPSTDTQYF. Combining the CDR3 with reference TRBV11-1 and TRBJ2-3 gives the whole variable domain EAEVAQSPRYKITEKSQAVAFWCDPISGHATLYWYRQILGQGPELLVQFQDESVVDDSQLPKDRFSAERLKGVDSTLKIQPAELGDSAMYLCASSILAPSTDTQYFGPGTRLTVL.

The chain uses TRBV7-3 and TRBJ2-1; tentatively, D is TRBD2 (7 bases). CDR1 SGHTA and CDR2 FQGTGA come from the germline V gene. The CDR3 covers 13 residues. V shed 2 bases and J shed 9 bases, with 11 bases lying between them. CDR3 bases: TGTGCCAGCAGCTTAGCTAGGGGGGGTGAGCAGTTCTTC. Amino acids: CASSLARGGEQFF.

J is TRBJ2-7 and V is TRBV5-6, with D hard to call. The V and J ends lost 0 bases and 0 bases respectively, with 7 bases between them. The CDR3 sequence is 14 residues long. Germline V gene lookup returns CDR1 SGHDT and CDR2 YYEEEE. CDR3 protein: CASSLAFGSYEQYF. Written as DNA, the CDR3 is TGTGCCAGCAGCTTGGCCTTCGGCTCCTACGAGCAGTACTTC.

In this sample, this clone turned up a few times. The J gene is TRBJ1-2, the V gene TRBV7-2; D is undetermined. The CDR3 contains 13 residues. Looked up from germline, CDR1 is SGHTA and CDR2 is FQGNSA. The V and J ends lost 1 base and 4 bases respectively, with 7 bases between them. DNA of the CDR3: TGTGCCAGCAGCTTAGACAGTCCCTATGGCTACACCTTC. The encoded protein is CASSLDSPYGYTF.

The rearrangement links TRBV27 to TRBJ1-2; 8 bases line up with TRBD1. Per the germline V gene, CDR1 is MNHEY and CDR2 is SMNVEV (reference sequence). The CDR3 length is 15 residues. J was trimmed by 6 bases and V by 6 bases; bases with no gene match: 12. The CDR3, as DNA: TGTGCCAGCAGCCGAAATCAGGACAGGGATCATGGCTACACCTTC. Protein: CASSRNQDRDHGYTF.

This clone was recorded only once. The chain employs TRBV5-1 and TRBJ1-4; 9 bases agree with TRBD1. The length of the CDR3 is 16 residues. Trimming took 2 bases from V and 2 from J; bases not matched to a gene: 4. Germline V gene data show CDR1 as SGHRS and CDR2 as YFSETQ. The CDR3, as DNA: TGCGCCAGCAGCTTAGGGGACAGGGCCACTAATGAAAAACTGTTTTTT. Translation: CASSLGDRATNEKLFF. Filled out from reference TRBV5-1 and TRBJ1-4, the complete variable domain reads KAGVTQTPRYLIKTRGQQVTLSCSPISGHRSVSWYQQTPGQGLQFLFEYFSETQRNKGNFPGRFSGRQFSNSRSEMNVSTLELGDSALYLCASSLGDRATNEKLFFGSGTQLSVL.

V gene TRBV14 combines with J gene TRBJ1-3, with TRBD1 matching 8 bases. Per the germline V gene, CDR1 is SGHDN and CDR2 is FVKESK. This CDR3 contains 16 residues. The ends lost 4 bases at V and 3 bases at J; junction bases unmatched: 8. The CDR3 nucleotides read TGTGCCAGCAGCCCTTACAGGGGGACGATTGGAAACACCATATATTTT. Encoded protein: CASSPYRGTIGNTIYF.

The chain employs TRBV14 and TRBJ1-4; perhaps TRBD1 as D (6 bases). The CDR3 runs 15 residues. V lost 4 bases and J 5 bases, leaving 14 bases between the germline ends. CDR1 is SGHDN, CDR2 FVKESK, per germline. CDR3 loop: CASSPRTASNEKLFF. The CDR3 coding sequence is TGTGCCAGCAGCCCTCGGACAGCTTCAAATGAAAAACTGTTTTTT.

This clone showed up just once. This sequence joins TRBV19 and TRBJ2-7, with a tentative D call TRBD1 (6 bases). With 3 bases removed from V and 3 bases from J, the gap between germline ends came to 12 bases. CDR3 size: 14 residues. Germline loops: CDR1 LNHDA, CDR2 SQIVND (reference sequence). Here the CDR3 reads CASSIQGLGYEQYF. CDR3 bases: TGTGCCAGTAGTATTCAGGGGCTGGGCTACGAGCAGTACTTC.

This chain joins TRBV5-8 and TRBJ2-5; 12 bases match TRBD1. J was trimmed by 3 bases and V by 4 bases; bases with no gene match: 4. The length of the CDR3 is 15 residues. Per germline, CDR1 SGHTS and CDR2 YDEGEE. CDR3 region: CASSLGTGGKETQYF. CDR3 DNA: TGTGCCAGCAGCCTTGGGACAGGGGGCAAAGAGACCCAGTACTTC.

This chain connects TRBV15 to TRBJ1-2; 8 nucleotides agree with TRBD1. The length of the CDR3 is 16 residues. Germline lookup yields CDR1 LNHNV and CDR2 YYDKDF (reference sequence). Trimming took 2 bases from V and 6 from J; bases not matched to a gene: 11. Here the CDR3 reads CATSRNRPQGAHGYTF. The DNA of the CDR3 is TGTGCCACCAGCAGAAATAGGCCGCAGGGGGCACATGGCTACACCTTC.

This clone was detected a few times. The rearrangement uses TRBV27 and TRBJ2-7, with D maybe TRBD2 (6 bases). Per germline, CDR1 MNHEY and CDR2 SMNVEV (reference sequence). The CDR3 loop spans 13 amino acids. V was pared by 3 bases and J by 3 bases, with 9 bases between. The CDR3 protein is CASSLREDYEQYF. As DNA, the CDR3 is TGTGCCAGCAGTTTGAGGGAGGACTACGAGCAGTACTTC.

The gene calls are TRBV6-4 and TRBJ1-2, with D tentatively TRBD1 (5 bases). Between the trimmed V and J ends, which lost 3 bases and 9 bases, there was a span of 23 bases. The CDR3 runs to 16 residues. Germline loops: CDR1 MRHNA, CDR2 SNTAGT. Here the CDR3 DNA reads TGTGCCAGCAGTGAGCTCCATACCCGGACACACCTCAGCTACACCTTC. Translation gives CASSELHTRTHLSYTF.

Only a few counts were recorded for this clone. CDR3 region: CASSQLRGITDTQYF. The CDR3 DNA sequence: TGTGCCAGCAGCCAATTGCGGGGGATCACAGATACGCAGTATTTT. The chain joins TRBV14 to TRBJ2-3, with 7 nucleotides matching TRBD2. J was trimmed by 2 bases and V by 2 bases; bases with no gene match: 4. The CDR3 contains 15 residues. Per germline, CDR1 SGHDN and CDR2 FVKESK.